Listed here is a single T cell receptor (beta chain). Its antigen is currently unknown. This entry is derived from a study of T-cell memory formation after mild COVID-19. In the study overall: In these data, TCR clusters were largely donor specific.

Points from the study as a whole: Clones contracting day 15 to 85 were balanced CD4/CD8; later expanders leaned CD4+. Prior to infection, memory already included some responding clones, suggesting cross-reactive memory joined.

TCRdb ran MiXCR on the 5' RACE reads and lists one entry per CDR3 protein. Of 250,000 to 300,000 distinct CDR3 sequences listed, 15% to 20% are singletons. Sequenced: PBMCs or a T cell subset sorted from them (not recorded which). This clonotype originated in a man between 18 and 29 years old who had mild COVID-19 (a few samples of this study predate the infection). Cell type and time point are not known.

In DNA, the CDR3 is TGCAGTGCTAGAGATTTAGTCTCCCGCAGAGGGCAGTACGTC. Protein: CSARDLVSRRGQYV. The chain is built from TRBV20-1 and TRBJ2-7; D not certain. The germline V and J ends were trimmed by 0 bases and 9 bases, with 18 bases remaining between them. Looked up from germline, CDR1 is DFQATT and CDR2 is SNEGSKA (reference sequence). This CDR3 is 14 amino acids long.